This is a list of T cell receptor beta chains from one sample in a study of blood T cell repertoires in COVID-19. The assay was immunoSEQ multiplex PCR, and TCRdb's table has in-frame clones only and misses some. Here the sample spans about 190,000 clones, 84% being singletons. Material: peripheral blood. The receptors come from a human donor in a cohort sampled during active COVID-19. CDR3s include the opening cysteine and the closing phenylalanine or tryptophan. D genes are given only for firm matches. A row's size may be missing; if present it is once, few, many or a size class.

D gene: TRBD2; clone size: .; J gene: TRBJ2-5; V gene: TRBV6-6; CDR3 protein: CASYRPSGGDQETQYF; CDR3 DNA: TGTGCCAGCTATCGACCAAGCGGGGGCGACCAAGAGACCCAGTACTTC
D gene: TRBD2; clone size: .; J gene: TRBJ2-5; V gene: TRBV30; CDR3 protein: CAWSEGRGGETQYF; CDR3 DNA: TGTGCCTGGAGCGAGGGTCGGGGGGGAGAGACCCAGTACTTC
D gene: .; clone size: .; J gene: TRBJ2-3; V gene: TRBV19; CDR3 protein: CASSWARNTDTQYF; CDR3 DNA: TGTGCCAGTAGTTGGGCCAGAAACACAGATACGCAGTATTTT
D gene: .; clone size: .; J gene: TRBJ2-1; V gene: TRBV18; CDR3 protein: CASSLQGDEQFF; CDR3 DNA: TGTGCCAGCTCACTCCAGGGCGATGAGCAGTTCTTC
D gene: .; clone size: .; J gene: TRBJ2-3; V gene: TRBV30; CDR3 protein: CACNQGLTDTQYF; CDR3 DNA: TGTGCCTGCAACCAGGGGCTGACAGATACGCAGTATTTT
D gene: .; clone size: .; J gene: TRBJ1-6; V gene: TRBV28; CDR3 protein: CASTRQVVNSPLHF; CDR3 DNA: TGTGCCAGCACCAGACAGGTTGTGAATTCACCCCTCCACTTT
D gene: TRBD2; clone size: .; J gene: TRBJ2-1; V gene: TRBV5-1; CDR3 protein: CASSLSGRIGEQFF; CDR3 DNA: TGCGCCAGCAGCTTGAGCGGGAGAATAGGTGAGCAGTTCTTC
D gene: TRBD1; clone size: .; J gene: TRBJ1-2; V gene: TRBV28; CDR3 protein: CASSFKGAGYTF; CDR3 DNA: TGTGCCAGCAGTTTCAAGGGGGCTGGCTACACCTTC
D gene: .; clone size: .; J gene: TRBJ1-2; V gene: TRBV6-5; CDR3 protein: CASSTQGLSRYGYTF; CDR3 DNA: TGTGCCAGCAGTACCCAGGGATTATCCCGCTATGGCTACACCTTC
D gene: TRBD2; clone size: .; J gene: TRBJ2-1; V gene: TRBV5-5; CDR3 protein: CASSLDSGSIDEQFF; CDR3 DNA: TGTGCCAGCAGCTTGGATAGCGGGAGTATTGATGAGCAGTTCTTC
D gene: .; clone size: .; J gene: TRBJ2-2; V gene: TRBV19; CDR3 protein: CASFLTGTPNTGELFF; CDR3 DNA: TGTGCCAGCTTCTTAACCGGGACACCTAACACCGGGGAGCTGTTTTTT
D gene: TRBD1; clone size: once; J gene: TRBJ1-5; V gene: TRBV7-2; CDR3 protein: CASSLPGTVGPQHF; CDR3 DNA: TGTGCCAGCAGCCTACCCGGGACAGTCGGGCCCCAGCATTTT
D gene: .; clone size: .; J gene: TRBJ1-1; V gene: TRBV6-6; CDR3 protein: CASSHRNMNTEAFF; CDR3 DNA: TGTGCCAGCAGTCACAGAAACATGAACACTGAAGCTTTCTTT
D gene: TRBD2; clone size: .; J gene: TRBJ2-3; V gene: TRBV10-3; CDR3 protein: CAISESSPELAGGPDTQYF; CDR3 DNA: TGTGCCATCAGTGAGTCGTCGCCAGAACTAGCGGGGGGTCCAGATACGCAGTATTTT
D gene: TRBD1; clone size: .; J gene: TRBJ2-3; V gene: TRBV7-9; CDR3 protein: CASSLGTGSADTQYF; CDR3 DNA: TGTGCCAGCAGCTTAGGGACAGGTAGCGCAGATACGCAGTATTTT
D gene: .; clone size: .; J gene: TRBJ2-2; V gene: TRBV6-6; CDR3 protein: CASSYQSLANTGELFF; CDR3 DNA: TGTGCCAGCAGTTACCAGAGCCTAGCGAACACCGGGGAGCTGTTTTTT
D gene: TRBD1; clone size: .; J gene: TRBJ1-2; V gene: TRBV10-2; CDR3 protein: CASRSDRGYGYTF; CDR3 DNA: TGCGCCAGCAGGTCAGACAGGGGATATGGCTACACCTTC
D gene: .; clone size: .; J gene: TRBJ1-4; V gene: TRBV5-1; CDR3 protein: CASSWRPDSATNEKLFF; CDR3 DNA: TGCGCCAGCAGCTGGCGACCCGACTCTGCAACTAATGAAAAACTGTTTTTT
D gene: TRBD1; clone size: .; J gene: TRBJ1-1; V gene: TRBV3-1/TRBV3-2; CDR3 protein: CASSPYLGQGAEAFF; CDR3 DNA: TGTGCCAGCAGCCCCTATCTGGGACAGGGAGCTGAAGCTTTCTTT
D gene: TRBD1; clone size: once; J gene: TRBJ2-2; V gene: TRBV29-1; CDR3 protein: CSGGGTAYTGELFF; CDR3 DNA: TGCAGTGGGGGTGGGACAGCTTACACCGGGGAGCTGTTTTTT
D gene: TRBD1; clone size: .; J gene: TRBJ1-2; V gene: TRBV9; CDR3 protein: CASSVEDRGGSGYTF; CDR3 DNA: TGTGCCAGCAGCGTAGAAGACAGGGGGGGTTCTGGCTACACCTTC
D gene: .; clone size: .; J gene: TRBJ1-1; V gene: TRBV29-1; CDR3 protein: CSVGQSSLNTEAFF; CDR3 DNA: TGCAGCGTCGGACAGTCGTCATTGAACACTGAAGCTTTCTTT
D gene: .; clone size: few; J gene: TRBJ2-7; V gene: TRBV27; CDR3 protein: CASSFGGKSAEQYF; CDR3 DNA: TGTGCCAGCAGTTTCGGCGGGAAATCAGCCGAGCAGTACTTC
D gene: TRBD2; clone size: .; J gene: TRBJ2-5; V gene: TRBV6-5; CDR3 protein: CASSLLAGETQYF; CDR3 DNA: TGTGCCAGCAGTCTACTAGCGGGGGAGACCCAGTACTTC
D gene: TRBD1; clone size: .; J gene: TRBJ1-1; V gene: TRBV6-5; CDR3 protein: CASKRDRDTEAFF; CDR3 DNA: TGTGCCAGTAAACGGGACAGAGACACTGAAGCTTTCTTT
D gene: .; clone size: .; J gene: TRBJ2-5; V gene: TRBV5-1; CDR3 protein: CASSGEDRPTVQETQYF; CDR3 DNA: TGCGCCAGCAGCGGGGAGGACAGGCCTACCGTCCAAGAGACCCAGTACTTC
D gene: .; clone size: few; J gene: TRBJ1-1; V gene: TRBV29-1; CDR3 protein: CSVSFGSGDTEAFF; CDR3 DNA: TGCAGCGTTTCATTTGGGAGTGGGGACACTGAAGCTTTCTTT
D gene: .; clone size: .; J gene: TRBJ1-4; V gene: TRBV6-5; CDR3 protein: CASRTNLASNEKLFF; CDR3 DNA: TGTGCCAGCAGGACAAATCTAGCGTCCAATGAAAAACTGTTTTTT
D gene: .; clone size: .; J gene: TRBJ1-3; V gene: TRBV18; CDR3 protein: CASSPGPRGNTIYF; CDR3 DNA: TGTGCCAGCTCACCAGGCCCCAGGGGAAACACCATATATTTT
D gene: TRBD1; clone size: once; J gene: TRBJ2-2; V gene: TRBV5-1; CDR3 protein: CASTLDLQGAGELFF; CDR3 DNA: TGCGCCAGCACCCTGGACTTACAGGGGGCCGGGGAGCTGTTTTTT
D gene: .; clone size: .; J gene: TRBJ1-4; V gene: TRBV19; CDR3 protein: CASSIVWREKLFF; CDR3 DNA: TGTGCCAGTAGTATAGTTTGGCGGGAAAAACTGTTTTTT
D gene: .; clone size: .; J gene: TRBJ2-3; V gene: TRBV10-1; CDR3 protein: CASSEGAWRDTQYF; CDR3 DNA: TGCGCCAGCAGTGAGGGGGCCTGGCGAGATACGCAGTATTTT
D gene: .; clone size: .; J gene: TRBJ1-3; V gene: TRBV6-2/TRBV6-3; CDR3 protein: CASSPMFGYGNTIYF; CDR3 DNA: TGTGCCAGCAGCCCCATGTTCGGGTACGGGAACACCATATATTTT
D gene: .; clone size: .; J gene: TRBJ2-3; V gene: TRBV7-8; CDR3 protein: CASSLAGALTDTQYF; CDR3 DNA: TGTGCCAGCAGCTTGGCGGGGGCCCTCACAGATACGCAGTATTTT
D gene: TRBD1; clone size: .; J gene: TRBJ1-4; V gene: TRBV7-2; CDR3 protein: CASSGGQALRVEKLFF; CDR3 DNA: TGTGCCAGCAGCGGGGGACAGGCGCTTCGTGTTGAAAAACTGTTTTTT
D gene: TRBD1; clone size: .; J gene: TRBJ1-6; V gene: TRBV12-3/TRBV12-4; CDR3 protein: CASSFSQGPPLHF; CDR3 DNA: TGTGCCAGCAGTTTCTCACAGGGGCCACCCCTCCACTTT
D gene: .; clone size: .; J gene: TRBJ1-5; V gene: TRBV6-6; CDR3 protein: CASRGSGTGGNQPQHF; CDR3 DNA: TGTGCCAGCAGGGGTAGCGGCACCGGGGGCAATCAGCCCCAGCATTTT
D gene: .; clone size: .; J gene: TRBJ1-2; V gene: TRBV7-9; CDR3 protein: CASSSEVDYGYTF; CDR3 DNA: TGTGCCAGCAGCAGCGAGGTAGACTATGGCTACACCTTC
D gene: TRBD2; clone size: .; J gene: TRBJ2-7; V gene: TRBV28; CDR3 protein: CATKRILAGGRSSYEQYF; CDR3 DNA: TGTGCCACCAAAAGGATCTTAGCGGGAGGCCGAAGCTCCTACGAGCAGTACTTC
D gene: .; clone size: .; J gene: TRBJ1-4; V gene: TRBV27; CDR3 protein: CASSLRGSATNEKLFF; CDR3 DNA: TGTGCCAGCAGTTTGAGGGGGTCGGCAACTAATGAAAAACTGTTTTTT
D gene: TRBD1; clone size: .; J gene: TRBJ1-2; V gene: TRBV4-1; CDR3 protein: CASSQPSDRGVRHTF; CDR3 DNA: TGCGCCAGCAGCCAACCATCCGACAGGGGGGTTCGCCACACCTTC
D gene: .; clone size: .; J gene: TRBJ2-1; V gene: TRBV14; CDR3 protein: CASSQETRGEQFF; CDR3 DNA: TGTGCCAGCAGCCAAGAGACTAGGGGTGAGCAGTTCTTC
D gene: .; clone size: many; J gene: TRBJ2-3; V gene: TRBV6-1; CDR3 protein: CASSETAGGTDTQYF; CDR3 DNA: TGTGCCAGCAGTGAAACAGCCGGAGGGACAGATACGCAGTATTTT
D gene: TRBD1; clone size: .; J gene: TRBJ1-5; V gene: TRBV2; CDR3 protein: CASSDSLGQSNQPQHF; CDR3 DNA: TGTGCCAGCAGTGATTCCCTGGGACAGAGTAATCAGCCCCAGCATTTT
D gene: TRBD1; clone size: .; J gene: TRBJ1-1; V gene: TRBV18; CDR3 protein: CASSPDRGTNTEAFF; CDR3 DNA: TGTGCCAGCTCACCAGACAGGGGCACGAACACTGAAGCTTTCTTT
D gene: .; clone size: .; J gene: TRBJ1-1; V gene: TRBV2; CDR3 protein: CASKPARLNTEAFF; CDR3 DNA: TGTGCCAGCAAGCCAGCTAGACTGAACACTGAAGCTTTCTTT
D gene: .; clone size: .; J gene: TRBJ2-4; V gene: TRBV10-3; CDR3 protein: CATSQGLLAKNIQYF; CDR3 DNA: TGTGCCACCTCCCAGGGCCTTTTAGCCAAAAACATTCAGTACTTC
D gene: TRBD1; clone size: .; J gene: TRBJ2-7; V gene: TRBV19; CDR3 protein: CASRKTGESSYEQYF; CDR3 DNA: TGTGCCAGTAGGAAGACAGGGGAATCTTCTTACGAGCAGTACTTC
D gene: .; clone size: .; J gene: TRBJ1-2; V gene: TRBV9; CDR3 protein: CASRRDSNYGYTF; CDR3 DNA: TGTGCCAGCAGGCGAGACAGCAACTATGGCTACACCTTC
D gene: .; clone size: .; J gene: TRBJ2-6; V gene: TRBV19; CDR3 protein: CASSIRSRLTNVLTF; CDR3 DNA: TGTGCCAGTAGTATCCGGTCCCGGTTAACCAACGTCCTGACTTTC
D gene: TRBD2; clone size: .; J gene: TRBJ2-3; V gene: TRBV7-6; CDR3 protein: CASSSGSGSTDTQYF; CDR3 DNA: TGTGCCAGCAGTAGCGGGAGTGGAAGCACAGATACGCAGTATTTT
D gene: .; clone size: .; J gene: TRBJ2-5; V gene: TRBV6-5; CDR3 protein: CASSPRGARGPTQYF; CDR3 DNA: TGTGCCAGCAGTCCGAGGGGGGCGCGGGGGCCCACCCAGTACTTC
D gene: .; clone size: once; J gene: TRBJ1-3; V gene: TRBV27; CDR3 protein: CASSGIQGQGNTIYF; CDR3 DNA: TGTGCCAGCAGCGGTATCCAGGGGCAAGGAAACACCATATATTTT
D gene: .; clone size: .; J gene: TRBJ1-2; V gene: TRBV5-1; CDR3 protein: CASRLVVRSDYGYTF; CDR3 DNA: TGCGCCAGCAGACTCGTAGTTCGCTCCGACTATGGCTACACCTTC
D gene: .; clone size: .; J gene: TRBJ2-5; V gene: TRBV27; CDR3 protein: CASSFQQGETQYF; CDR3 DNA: TGTGCCAGCAGTTTCCAACAGGGAGAGACCCAGTACTTC